The 20 T cell receptor beta chains given below trace back to one sample, sequenced in a study of T cells in Graves' hyperthyroidism and ophthalmopathy (dated by TCRdb to 2018 to 2020). The library was generated by multiplex PCR. These reads were obtained on an Illumina HiSeq 2000. The TCR beta CDR3 regions were amplified from the RNA transcripts. The first round of RT-PCR for the TCR CDR3 was performed with the HTBI primer set and the Qiagen OneStep RT-PCR kit. TCRdb reprocessed the public reads (quality trimming at Q25 with fastp, clone calling with MiXCR) and kept in-frame beta chains. Every distinct CDR3 protein forms one entry, paired with its most common genes and DNA. The sample data list some 620,000 distinct CDR3 sequences, and roughly 16% of these were observed just once. The leading ten clones occupy 3.8% of the sample. Sequencing used blood. All receptors derive from a woman between 25 and 40 years old with Graves' hyperthyroidism.

This clonotype occurred a few times. The gene calls are TRBV7-9 and TRBJ2-2; D perhaps matches TRBD2 (6 bases). The CDR3 runs to 16 residues. The ends were cut back, 5 bases at V and 6 bases at J, with 19 bases in the middle. CDR1 is SEHNR, CDR2 FQNEAQ, per germline (reference sequence). The DNA for the CDR3 is TGTGCCAGCAGCATACCTGGGGACTCATTAGCCGGGGAGCTGTTTTTT. Its protein is CASSIPGDSLAGELFF. The whole variable domain, remainder taken from reference TRBV7-9 and TRBJ2-2, is DTGVSQNPRHKITKRGQNVTFRCDPISEHNRLYWYRQTLGQGPEFLTYFQNEAQLEKSRLLSDRFSAERPKGSFSTLEIQRTEQGDSAMYLCASSIPGDSLAGELFFGEGSRLTVL.

This clonotype occurred many times. The rearrangement uses TRBV30 and TRBJ2-5, with 12 bases identical to TRBD1. Germline trimming cut 3 bases from V and 2 bases from J; bases unmatched to any gene: 4. This CDR3 is 15 amino acids long. Per the germline V gene, CDR1 is GTSNPN and CDR2 is SVGIG (reference sequence). CDR3 sequence (DNA): TGTGCCTGGAGCAGGGACAGGGGGCCTCAAGAGACCCAGTACTTC. This encodes CAWSRDRGPQETQYF.

A single count supports this clonotype. The genes are TRBV6-5 and TRBJ2-1; D is tentatively TRBD1 or TRBD2 (5 bases each). Trimming cost V 2 bases and J 8 bases, with 16 bases left between them. CDR1 is MNHEY, CDR2 SVGAGI, per germline. The CDR3 runs to 15 residues. CDR3 sequence: CASSYESRGEDEQFF. The CDR3 DNA sequence: TGTGCCAGCAGTTACGAGAGTCGGGGCGAGGATGAGCAGTTCTTC.

Ten or more counts support this clonotype. This chain connects TRBV5-6 to TRBJ2-1; 15 positions match TRBD2. Trimming at V came to 4 bases and at J to 6 bases, leaving 14 bases not matched to a gene. Per germline, CDR1 SGHDT and CDR2 YYEEEE. CDR3 length equals 19 residues. The CDR3 bases are TGTGCCAGCAGCATTGGGGGACTAGCGGGAGGCATTGCAACCAATGAGCAGTTCTTC. Its translation: CASSIGGLAGGIATNEQFF.

CDR3 sequence: CASSIPGLKETQYF. CDR3 in DNA: TGTGCCAGTAGTATTCCCGGGCTGAAAGAGACCCAGTACTTC. The V gene is TRBV19, the J gene TRBJ2-5; no firm D call. The CDR3 spans 14 residues. V was clipped by 3 bases and J by 3 bases, with 11 bases between them. Germline V CDR1 and CDR2: LNHDA, SQIVND (reference sequence).

This clonotype was observed at least ten times. This rearrangement joins TRBV6-1 to TRBJ1-1, with D uncertain. The CDR3 loop spans 16 amino acids. CDR1 is MNHNS and CDR2 is SASEGT in the germline V gene. Trimming left V 1 base short and J 0 bases short, with 12 bases between. Here the CDR3 DNA reads TGTGCCAGCAGTGAAGTCGACCGCCCCATGAACACTGAAGCTTTCTTT. It is translated as CASSEVDRPMNTEAFF.

This clonotype occurred many times. This chain uses TRBV6-1 with TRBJ2-7; 10 positions agree with TRBD2. Germline V gene lookup returns CDR1 MNHNS and CDR2 SASEGT. Unmatched junction bases numbered 9, after V lost 6 bases and J lost 4 bases. The CDR3 loop spans 15 amino acids. The CDR3 DNA is TGTGCCAGCAGAAACGGGGCTAGCGGGAGTTACGAGCAGTACTTC. Amino acid sequence: CASRNGASGSYEQYF.

This clonotype was counted between two and nine times. V and J are TRBV12-3 or TRBV12-4 and TRBJ2-1, with TRBD2 as a possible D gene (6 bases). The CDR3 is 16 residues long. Trimming shortened V by 2 bases and J by 7 bases, and 18 bases separated the two germline ends. CDR3 DNA sequence: TGTGCCAGCAGTTTAATGGGACTGTCCGATAGGAATGAGCAGTTCTTC. Translation gives CASSLMGLSDRNEQFF.

The chain recombines TRBV6-1 with TRBJ2-5, with 7 bases lining up with TRBD1. V was clipped by 5 bases and J by 2 bases; unmatched bases: 5. The CDR3 length is 14 residues. The germline gives CDR1 MNHNS, CDR2 SASEGT. The CDR3 bases are TGTGCCAGCAGTTGGGACAGAGAACAAGAGACCCAGTACTTC. It specifies CASSWDREQETQYF.

This clonotype showed up many times. In DNA, the CDR3 is TGTGCCAGCAGTAAACGAAGCCCTAGCACAGATACGCAGTATTTT. This translates into CASSKRSPSTDTQYF. The J gene is TRBJ2-3, the V gene TRBV12-3 or TRBV12-4; D is unclear. The CDR3 contains 15 residues. Trimming pared 5 bases from V and 0 bases from J, leaving 12 bases between.

The CDR3 DNA follows: TGTGCCAGCAGCTTAATCTCGGCCGAGCAGTACTTC. It translates to CASSLISAEQYF. The V call is TRBV11-2, the J call TRBJ2-7; D is uncertain. CDR3 size: 12 residues. Germline V gene data show CDR1 as SGHAT and CDR2 as FQNNGV. V was cut by 2 bases and J by 6 bases, with 8 bases left in between.

The sample holds a few counts of this clonotype. This rearrangement joins TRBV19 to TRBJ2-7; D gene ambiguous. The CDR3 sequence is 13 residues long. Germline CDR1 LNHDA, CDR2 SQIVND (reference sequence). Trimming removed 5 bases from V and 5 bases from J, with 13 bases in between. The CDR3 sequence is CASSASQLHEQYF. As DNA, the CDR3 is TGTGCCAGTAGTGCGTCACAATTACACGAGCAGTACTTC.

This clonotype came up many times. The chain is built from TRBV18 and TRBJ1-4; possible D gene TRBD1, 5 bases. The germline CDR1 and CDR2 sequences are KGHSH and LQKENI. CDR3 length: 15 residues. Between the trimmed V and J ends, which lost 3 bases and 7 bases, there was a span of 15 bases. CDR3 protein: CASSPPRVIGEKLFF. Here the CDR3 DNA reads TGTGCCAGCTCACCGCCCAGGGTAATCGGTGAAAAACTGTTTTTT.

This clonotype was found a few times. The chain is built from TRBV28 and TRBJ1-1; D is unresolved. Germline-derived CDR1 and CDR2 are MDHEN and SYDVKM. V was shortened by 7 bases and J by 2 bases, with 11 bases between the two germline ends. The CDR3 is made up of 13 amino acids. The chain's CDR3 is CASNTQVNTEAFF. The CDR3 coding sequence is TGTGCCAGCAATACGCAGGTAAACACTGAAGCTTTCTTT.

The sample holds a few counts of this clonotype. The chain is built from TRBV5-1 and TRBJ2-7, with 7 bases matching TRBD1. The length of the CDR3 is 15 residues. The V segment lost 4 bases and the J segment 0 bases; nucleotides outside the gene matches: 7. Germline CDR1 and CDR2: SGHRS and YFSETQ. The CDR3 sequence is CASSLTGISSYEQYF. The CDR3 bases are TGCGCCAGCAGCCTGACAGGGATCAGCTCCTACGAGCAGTACTTC.

This clonotype was observed a few times. The chain combines TRBV18 with TRBJ1-5; D not certain. The CDR3 extends over 15 amino acids. Trimming took 1 base from V and 1 from J, leaving 8 bases between them. Per germline, CDR1 KGHSH and CDR2 LQKENI. In DNA, the CDR3 is TGTGCCAGCTCACCACTGAGGGAGAGCAATCAGCCCCAGCATTTT. This encodes CASSPLRESNQPQHF.

This clonotype was seen a few times. This chain connects TRBV20-1 to TRBJ1-3; D may be TRBD1 (6 bases). Germline-derived CDR1 and CDR2 are DFQATT and SNEGSKA (reference sequence). The V gene lost 3 bases and the J gene lost 10 bases, with 19 bases spanning the gap. The CDR3 contains 14 residues. The CDR3 is CSASVEGHRSTIYF. Here the CDR3 DNA reads TGCAGTGCTAGCGTTGAGGGACACCGGAGTACCATATATTTT.

This clonotype has more than one count but fewer than ten. This sequence joins TRBV3-1 and TRBJ2-3, with 13 nucleotides matching TRBD2. The V segment lost 2 bases and the J segment 5 bases; nucleotides outside the gene matches: 7. CDR3 length equals 17 residues. Germline V lookup: CDR1 LGHDT, CDR2 YNNKEL (reference sequence). This CDR3 reads CASSQSGLAGVLDTQYF. In nucleotides, the CDR3 is TGTGCCAGCAGCCAATCCGGACTAGCGGGAGTTCTAGATACGCAGTATTTT.

Ten or more counts support this clonotype. This sequence joins TRBV11-2 and TRBJ2-2; no definite D call. V shed 4 bases and J shed 7 bases, with 13 bases lying between them. Germline V gene data show CDR1 as SGHAT and CDR2 as FQNNGV. The CDR3 covers 14 residues. In DNA form, the CDR3 reads TGTGCCAGCAGCTCCCGACCAAATCGCGGGGAGCTGTTTTTT. This translates into CASSSRPNRGELFF.

The V and J genes are TRBV7-9 and TRBJ2-6; D is unclear. Trimming cost V 3 bases and J 2 bases, with 11 bases left between them. The V gene's germline CDR1 is SEHNR and CDR2 FQNEAQ (reference sequence). This CDR3 is built from 16 residues. This CDR3 reads CASSFRAPAGANVLTF. CDR3 nucleotides: TGTGCCAGCAGCTTTCGGGCCCCCGCTGGGGCCAACGTCCTGACTTTC.